This T cell receptor (beta chain) was retrieved from a study of PD-1 blockade in classical Hodgkin lymphoma. This CDR3 region has 14 residues. Trimming cost V 5 bases and J 0 bases, with 8 bases left between them. Germline CDR1 reads SGDLS; CDR2 reads YYNGEE. Study results and limitations: Whereas CD4+ TCR diversity had risen significantly by C4D1, CD8+ TCR diversity had not. Those achieving complete response showed baseline diversity like newly diagnosed patients.

Described time point: cycle 4 day 1 (C4D1), after 5 to 7 weeks of nivolumab. Every patient experienced relapse after autologous stem cell transplantation, and brentuximab vedotin exposure varied. When best responses were assessed, they were complete response, partial response or progressive disease. The table came from immunoSEQ multiplex PCR; TCRdb's copy has only in-frame clones and leaves some out. The top ten clones hold 20% of a sample with around 21,000 clones, more than 75% of them seen once. A remark on this clone: Its specificity is unknown.

The receptor comes from a human donor with classical Hodgkin lymphoma. The sequenced sample was peripheral blood mononuclear cells (PBMCs), obtained before the fourth cycle of nivolumab. The J gene is TRBJ2-2, the V gene TRBV9; D unclear. The CDR3 protein is CASRSGANTGELFF. The CDR3 DNA sequence: TGTGCCAGCAGAAGTGGCGCGAACACCGGGGAGCTGTTTTTT.